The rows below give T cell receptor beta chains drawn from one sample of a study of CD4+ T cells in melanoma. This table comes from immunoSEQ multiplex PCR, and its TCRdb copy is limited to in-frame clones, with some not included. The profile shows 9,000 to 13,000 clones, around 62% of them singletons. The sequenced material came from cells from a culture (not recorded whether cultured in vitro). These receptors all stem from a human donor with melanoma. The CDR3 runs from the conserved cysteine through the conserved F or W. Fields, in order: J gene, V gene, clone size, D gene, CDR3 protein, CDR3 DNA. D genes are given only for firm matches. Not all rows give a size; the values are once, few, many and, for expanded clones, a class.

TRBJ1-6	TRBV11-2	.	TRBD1	CASSTDRGRIGSPLHF	TGTGCCAGCAGCACGGACAGGGGGCGAATAGGTTCACCCCTCCACTTT
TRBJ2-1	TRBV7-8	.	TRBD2	CASSSNPGLADKNEQFF	TGTGCCAGCAGCTCCAACCCGGGACTAGCGGATAAAAATGAGCAGTTCTTC
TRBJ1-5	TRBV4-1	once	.	CASSQGRAAFSPQHF	TGCGCCAGCAGCCAAGGGCGGGCTGCTTTTAGCCCCCAGCATTTT
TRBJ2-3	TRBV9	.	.	CASSVAPRETDTQYF	TGTGCCAGCAGCGTAGCCCCCCGGGAGACAGATACGCAGTATTTT
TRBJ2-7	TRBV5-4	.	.	CASSAPQGSYEQYF	TGTGCCAGCAGCGCACCACAAGGATCCTACGAGCAGTACTTC
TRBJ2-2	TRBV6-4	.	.	CASSVEEHGELFF	TGTGCCAGCAGTGTAGAGGAACACGGGGAGCTGTTTTTT
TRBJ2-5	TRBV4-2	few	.	CASSQDNGDMYQETQYF	TGTGCCAGCAGCCAAGATAACGGGGACATGTACCAAGAGACCCAGTACTTC
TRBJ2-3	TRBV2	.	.	CASSQGWAQYF	TGTGCCAGCTCGCAGGGGTGGGCGCAGTATTTT
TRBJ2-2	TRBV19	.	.	CASSIRGDTGELFF	TGTGCCAGTAGTATCAGGGGAGACACCGGGGAGCTGTTTTTT
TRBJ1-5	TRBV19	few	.	CASSIPGDQPQHF	TGTGCCAGTAGTATACCGGGAGATCAGCCCCAGCATTTT
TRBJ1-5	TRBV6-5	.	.	CASRRDSGERQPQHF	TGTGCCAGCAGACGAGATTCAGGGGAACGGCAGCCCCAGCATTTT